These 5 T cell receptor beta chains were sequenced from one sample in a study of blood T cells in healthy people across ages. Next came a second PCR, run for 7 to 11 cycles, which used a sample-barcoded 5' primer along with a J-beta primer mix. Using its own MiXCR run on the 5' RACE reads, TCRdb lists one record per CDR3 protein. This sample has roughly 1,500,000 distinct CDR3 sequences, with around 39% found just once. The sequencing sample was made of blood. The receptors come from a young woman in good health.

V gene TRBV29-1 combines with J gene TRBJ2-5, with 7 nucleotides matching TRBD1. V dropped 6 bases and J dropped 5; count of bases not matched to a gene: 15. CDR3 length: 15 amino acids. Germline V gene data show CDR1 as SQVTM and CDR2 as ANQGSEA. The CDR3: CSVDRARTLGETQYF. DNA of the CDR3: TGCAGCGTCGACAGGGCCCGGACACTCGGGGAGACCCAGTACTTC.

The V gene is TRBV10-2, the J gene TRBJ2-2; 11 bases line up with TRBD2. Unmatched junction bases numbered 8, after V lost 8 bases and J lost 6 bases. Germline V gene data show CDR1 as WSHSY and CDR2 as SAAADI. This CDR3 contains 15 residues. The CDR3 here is CASLLAGESPGELFF. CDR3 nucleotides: TGCGCCAGCCTACTAGCGGGAGAGTCTCCCGGGGAGCTGTTTTTT.

CDR3 residues: CASSYRQSPTGETQYF. CDR3 bases: TGTGCCAGCAGTTATCGTCAAAGCCCCACGGGAGAGACCCAGTACTTC. V and J are TRBV6-2 or TRBV6-3 and TRBJ2-5, with D unresolved. V was pared by 3 bases and J by 4 bases, with 18 bases between. There are 16 residues in the CDR3. Germline V gives CDR1 MNHEY, CDR2 SVGEGT.

CDR3 sequence reads: CASSLSEGLRIQYF. CDR3 nucleotides: TGTGCCAGCAGTTTATCGGAGGGGCTCAGAATTCAGTACTTC. V is TRBV27 and J is TRBJ2-4, with D perhaps TRBD2 (6 bases). The V and J ends lost 0 bases and 10 bases respectively, with 13 bases between them. Germline V gene data show CDR1 as MNHEY and CDR2 as SMNVEV (reference sequence). CDR3 length: 14 residues.

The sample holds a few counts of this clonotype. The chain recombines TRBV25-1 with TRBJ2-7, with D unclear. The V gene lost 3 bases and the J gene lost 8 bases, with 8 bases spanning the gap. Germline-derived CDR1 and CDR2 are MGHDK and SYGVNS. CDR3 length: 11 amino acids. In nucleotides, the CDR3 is TGTGCCAGCAGTGACGGAATGAAGCAGTACTTC. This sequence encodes CASSDGMKQYF.